The T cell receptor beta chain described here comes from a study of response to subunit inactivated influenza vaccine. Study-wide results and caveats: Authors suggested seasonal influenza vaccinations each recruit few new T cells.

The germline V gene encodes CDR1 DFQATT and CDR2 SNEGSKA (reference sequence). V lost 4 bases, J lost 3 bases, and 10 bases stayed unmatched. The CDR3 runs to 15 residues. From the RT-PCR reads, TCRdb called clonotypes with MiXCR, one entry per CDR3 protein. The data contain hundreds of thousands of distinct CDR3 sequences, approximately 11% of them seen just once; the ten biggest clones take up 9.5% to 15%. As regards this clonotype: Its specificity is unknown.

The receptor was derived from a man aged 50 to 60 who received an inactivated influenza vaccine. This chain joins TRBV20-1 and TRBJ2-5; 8 bases are a match to TRBD1. This material consisted of PBMCs from blood, taken roughly 6 weeks after vaccination. CDR3 nucleotide sequence: TGCAGTGCTACAGCCGGGGACAGGATAGAAGAGACCCAGTACTTC. This sequence encodes CSATAGDRIEETQYF.